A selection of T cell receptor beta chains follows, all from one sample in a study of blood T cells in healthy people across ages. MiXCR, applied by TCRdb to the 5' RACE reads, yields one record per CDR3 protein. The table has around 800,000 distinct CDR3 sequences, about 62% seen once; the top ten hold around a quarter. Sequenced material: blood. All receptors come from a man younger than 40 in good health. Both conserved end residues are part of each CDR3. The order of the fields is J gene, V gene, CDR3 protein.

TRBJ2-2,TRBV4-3,CASSQDGGGQGNTGELFF
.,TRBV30,CAWSVQGTGVEQYF
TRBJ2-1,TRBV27,CASSSFSNEQFF
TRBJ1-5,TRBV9,CASSVRRRYNQPQHF
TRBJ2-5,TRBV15,CATSRDTAVGGKTQYF
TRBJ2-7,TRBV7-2,CASSLWGGINEQYF
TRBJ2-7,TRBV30,CAYNTAGYEQYF
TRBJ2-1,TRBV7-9,CASSLGTGEGEQFF
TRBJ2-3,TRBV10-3,CAISERDRWSADTQYF
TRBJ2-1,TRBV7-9,CAGRTSGYYSSYNEQFF
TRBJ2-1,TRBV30,CASHTTKHNEQFF
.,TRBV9,CASSSNRGSSEQYF
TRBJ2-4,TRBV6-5,CASSSGHDIQYF
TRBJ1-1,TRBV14,CASSRSYRGNTEAFF
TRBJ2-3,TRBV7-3,CASSSRGGSSTDTQYF